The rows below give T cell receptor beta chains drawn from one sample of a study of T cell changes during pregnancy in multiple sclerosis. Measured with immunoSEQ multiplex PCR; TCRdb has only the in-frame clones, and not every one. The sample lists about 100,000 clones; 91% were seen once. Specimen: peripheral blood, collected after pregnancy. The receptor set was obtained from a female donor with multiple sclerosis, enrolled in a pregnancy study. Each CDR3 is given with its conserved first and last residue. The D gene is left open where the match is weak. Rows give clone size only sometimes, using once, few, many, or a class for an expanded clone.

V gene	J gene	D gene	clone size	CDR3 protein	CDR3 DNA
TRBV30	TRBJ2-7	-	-	CAWSVGGAGRYEQYF	TGTGCCTGGAGTGTAGGGGGGGCAGGGAGGTACGAGCAGTACTTC
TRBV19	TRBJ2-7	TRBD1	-	CASSTPGQVTTYEQYF	TGTGCCAGTAGTACCCCCGGACAGGTCACCACCTACGAGCAGTACTTC
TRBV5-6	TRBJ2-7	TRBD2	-	CASSPAGRVDF	TGTGCCAGCAGTCCAGCGGGGCGGGTCGACTTC
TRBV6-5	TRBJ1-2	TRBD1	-	CASTASGTANYGYTF	TGTGCCAGCACCGCTTCCGGGACAGCTAACTATGGCTACACCTTC
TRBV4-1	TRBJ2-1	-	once	CASSQVNIVSYNEQFF	TGCGCCAGCAGCCAAGTAAACATCGTCTCCTACAATGAGCAGTTCTTC
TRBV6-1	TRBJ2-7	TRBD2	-	CASGPGGYEQYF	TGTGCCAGCGGGCCGGGGGGCTACGAGCAGTACTTC
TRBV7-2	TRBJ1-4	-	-	CASSGEDGYNEKLFF	TGTGCCAGCAGCGGGGAGGACGGCTATAATGAAAAACTGTTTTTT
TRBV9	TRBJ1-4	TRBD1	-	CASSASPGQGNEKLFF	TGTGCCAGCAGCGCCTCTCCGGGACAGGGAAATGAAAAACTGTTTTTT
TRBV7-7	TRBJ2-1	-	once	CASSLGLGGNEQFF	TGTGCTAGCAGCTTAGGGTTGGGGGGCAATGAGCAGTTCTTC
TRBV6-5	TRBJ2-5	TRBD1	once	CASSFAGGETQYF	TGTGCCAGCAGTTTCGCAGGGGGCGAGACCCAGTACTTC
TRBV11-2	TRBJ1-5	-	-	CASSLDSGPNQPQHF	TGTGCCAGCAGCTTAGATAGTGGGCCCAATCAGCCCCAGCATTTT
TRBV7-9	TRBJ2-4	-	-	CASSLDAGTLLAKNIQYF	TGTGCCAGCAGCTTAGATGCCGGGACACTTTTAGCCAAAAACATTCAGTACTTC
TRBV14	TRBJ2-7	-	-	CASNPGASSYEQYF	TGTGCCAGCAACCCTGGAGCAAGCTCCTACGAGCAGTACTTC
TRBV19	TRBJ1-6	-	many	CASSFTGITYNSPLHF	TGTGCCAGTAGTTTTACAGGGATCACCTATAATTCACCCCTCCACTTT
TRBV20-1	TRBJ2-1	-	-	CSASSREQFF	TGCAGTGCTAGTTCGCGTGAGCAGTTCTTC
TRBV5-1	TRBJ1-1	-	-	CASSETGPTEAFF	TGCGCCAGCAGCGAGACAGGTCCCACTGAAGCTTTCTTT
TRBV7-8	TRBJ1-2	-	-	CASSFGQSANYGYTF	TGTGCCAGCAGCTTCGGACAGAGCGCTAACTATGGCTACACCTTC
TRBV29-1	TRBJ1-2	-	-	CSVEATGRDYGYTF	TGCAGCGTTGAAGCAACAGGGAGGGACTATGGCTACACCTTC
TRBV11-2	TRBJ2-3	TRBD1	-	CASSLVVQGHLDTQYF	TGTGCCAGCAGCTTAGTGGTACAGGGGCATCTTGATACGCAGTATTTT
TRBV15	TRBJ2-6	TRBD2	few	CATSRVGGFSGANVLTF	TGTGCCACCAGCAGAGTGGGAGGGTTTTCTGGGGCCAACGTCCTGACTTTC
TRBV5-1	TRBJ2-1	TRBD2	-	CASSLGPGGNEQFF	TGCGCCAGCAGCTTGGGCCCGGGGGGCAATGAGCAGTTCTTC
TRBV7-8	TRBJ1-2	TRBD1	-	CASSLGGDRVNTF	TGTGCCAGCAGCTTAGGAGGAGACAGGGTAAACACCTTC
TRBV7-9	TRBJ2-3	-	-	CASSLEESQTDTQYF	TGTGCCAGCAGCTTAGAGGAGAGTCAAACAGATACGCAGTATTTT
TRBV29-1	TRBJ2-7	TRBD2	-	CSVEDSDPGRGSYEQYF	TGCAGCGTTGAAGATTCGGACCCTGGGAGGGGAAGCTACGAGCAGTACTTC
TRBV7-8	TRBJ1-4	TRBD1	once	CASSWDRLGEKLFF	TGTGCCAGCAGCTGGGACAGGTTAGGTGAAAAACTGTTTTTT
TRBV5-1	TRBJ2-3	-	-	CASSFSDNTDTQYF	TGCGCCAGCAGCTTTTCTGACAACACAGATACGCAGTATTTT
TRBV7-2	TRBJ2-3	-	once	CASSSNTDTQYF	TGTGCCAGCAGCTCCAACACAGATACGCAGTATTTT
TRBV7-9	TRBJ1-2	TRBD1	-	CASSLRDRGDGYTF	TGTGCCAGCAGCTTAAGGGACAGGGGGGATGGCTACACCTTC
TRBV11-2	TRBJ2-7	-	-	CASTSARSSYEQYF	TGTGCCAGCACCTCAGCCCGGAGCAGCTACGAGCAGTACTTC
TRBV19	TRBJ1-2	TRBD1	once	CASSTTGVGYTF	TGTGCCAGTAGTACGACAGGGGTAGGCTACACCTTC
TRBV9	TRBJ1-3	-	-	CASSVDAGSGNTIYF	TGTGCCAGCAGCGTAGACGCGGGGAGTGGAAACACCATATATTTT
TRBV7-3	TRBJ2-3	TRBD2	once	CASSLLAGDPHTQYF	TGTGCCAGCAGCTTACTCGCGGGGGACCCTCATACGCAGTATTTT
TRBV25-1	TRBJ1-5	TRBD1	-	CASKGQSNQPQHF	TGTGCCAGCAAGGGACAGAGCAATCAGCCCCAGCATTTT
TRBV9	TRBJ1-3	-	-	CASSVVGSGNTIYF	TGTGCCAGCAGCGTTGTCGGTTCTGGAAACACCATATATTTT
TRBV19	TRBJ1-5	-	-	CASSTGGNQPQHF	TGTGCCAGTAGTACAGGGGGCAATCAGCCCCAGCATTTT
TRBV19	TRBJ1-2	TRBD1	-	CASSIAQGENYGYTF	TGTGCCAGTAGTATAGCACAGGGGGAGAACTATGGCTACACCTTC
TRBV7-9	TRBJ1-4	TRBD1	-	CASSTAGGAGEKLFF	TGTGCCAGCAGCACCGCAGGGGGCGCGGGGGAAAAACTGTTTTTT